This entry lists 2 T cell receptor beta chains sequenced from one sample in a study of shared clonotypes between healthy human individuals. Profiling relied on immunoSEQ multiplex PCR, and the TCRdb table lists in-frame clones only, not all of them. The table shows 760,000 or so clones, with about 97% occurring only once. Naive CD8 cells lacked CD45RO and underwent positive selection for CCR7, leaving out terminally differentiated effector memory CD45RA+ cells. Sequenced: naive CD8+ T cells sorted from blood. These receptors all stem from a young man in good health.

CDR3 amino acids: CASSETSGVHNEQFF. CDR3 nucleotide sequence: TGTGCCAGCAGTGAGACTAGCGGGGTGCACAATGAGCAGTTCTTC. J is TRBJ2-1 and V is TRBV27; 11 bases fit TRBD2. V trimming: 5 bases; J trimming: 5 bases; junction bases outside the gene matches: 5. Germline-derived CDR1 and CDR2 are MNHEY and SMNVEV (reference sequence). The CDR3 sequence is 15 residues long.

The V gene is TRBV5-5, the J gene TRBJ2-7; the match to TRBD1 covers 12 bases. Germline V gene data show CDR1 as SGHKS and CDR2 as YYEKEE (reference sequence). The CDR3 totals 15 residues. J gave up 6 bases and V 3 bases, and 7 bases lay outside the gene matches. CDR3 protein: CASSSAGTGGSEQYF. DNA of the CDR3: TGTGCCAGCAGCTCAGCCGGGACAGGGGGCTCCGAGCAGTACTTC. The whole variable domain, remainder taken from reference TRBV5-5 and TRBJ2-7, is DAGVTQSPTHLIKTRGQQVTLRCSPISGHKSVSWYQQVLGQGPQFIFQYYEKEERGRGNFPDRFSARQFPNYSSELNVNALLLGDSALYLCASSSAGTGGSEQYFGPGTRLTVT.